This section outlines one T cell receptor beta chain sequence together with its context. Produced via immunoSEQ multiplex PCR; TCRdb's table is partial and in-frame only. Of fewer than 250,000 clones listed, roughly four fifths were seen once; the top ten hold 2.5%. Trimming pared 0 bases from V and 4 bases from J, leaving 8 bases between. This CDR3 is built from 14 residues. Germline lookup yields CDR1 SGHRS and CDR2 YFSETQ. This sample stems from a study of blood T cell repertoires in COVID-19. The V and J genes are TRBV5-1 and TRBJ1-5; D not certain. The sample comprised peripheral blood. The receptor comes from a woman aged 40 to 50 with active or convalescent COVID-19. CDR3 sequence (DNA): TGCGCCAGCAGCTTGGAGGGAGGAAATCAGCCCCAGCATTTT. It translates to CASSLEGGNQPQHF.